The 18 T cell receptor beta chains listed next were all sequenced from one sample in a study of beta chain features in type 1 diabetes. The investigators reverse transcribed all of the isolated RNA, so they sequenced expressed TCRB transcripts. Data came from immunoSEQ multiplex PCR; TCRdb stores just in-frame clones and leaves some out. Among under 200,000 clones, less than 9.5% were seen once, and the ten largest hold approximately 0.69%. Material: central memory CD4+ T cells from blood. The receptors were gathered from a young man in good health.

As for this clone: One end of the junction does not line up with germline, which may come from a read error. The chain links TRBV28 to TRBJ2-1, with 10 bases fitting TRBD1. The CDR3 is 14 residues long. Per germline, CDR1 MDHEN and CDR2 SYDVKM. The CDR3 region is CASEDRGVYNKQFF. The CDR3 coding sequence is TGTGCCAGCGAGGACAGGGGGGTTTACAATAAGCAGTTCTTC. The whole variable domain, filled in from reference TRBV28 and TRBJ2-1, reads DVKVTQSSRYLVKRTGEKVFLECVQDMDHENMFWYRQDPGLGLRLIYFSYDVKMKEKGDIPEGYSVSREKKERFSLILESASTNQTSMYLCASEDRGVYNKQFFGPGTRLTVL.

This clone was seen more than once but under ten times. The rearrangement joins TRBV6-1 to TRBJ2-5; D may be TRBD2 (6 bases). The CDR3 consists of 13 residues. Between the trimmed V and J ends, which lost 5 bases and 9 bases, there was a span of 16 bases. The germline CDR1 and CDR2 sequences are MNHNS and SASEGT. CDR3 in amino acids: CASSHPATGAQYF. CDR3 coding DNA: TGTGCCAGCAGTCACCCGGCGACGGGGGCCCAGTACTTC.

This clone was observed a handful of times. V usage is TRBV2 and J usage is TRBJ1-6, with 7 bases that match TRBD1. This CDR3 region has 16 residues. CDR1 is SNHLY, CDR2 FYNNEI, per germline. Trimming cost V 5 bases and J 2 bases; bases outside gene matches: 6. In DNA, the CDR3 is TGTGCCAGCAGTAGAGGACAGGCGGCCTATAATTCACCCCTCCACTTT. It is translated as CASSRGQAAYNSPLHF.

This clone was seen a handful of times. The chain uses TRBV5-1 and TRBJ2-7; 10 bases line up with TRBD1. V lost 3 bases and J lost 1; bases outside the gene matches: 7. The germline CDR1 and CDR2 sequences are SGHRS and YFSETQ. This CDR3 has 16 amino acids. DNA of the CDR3: TGCGCCAGCAGCTGGGGACCGGGACAGGGGTCCTACGAGCAGTACTTC. Translated, it gives CASSWGPGQGSYEQYF.

V is TRBV11-2 and J is TRBJ2-4, with D maybe TRBD1 (5 bases). The CDR3 sequence is 15 residues long. V was clipped by 6 bases and J by 2 bases, with 14 bases between them. CDR1 SGHAT and CDR2 FQNNGV come from the germline V gene. CDR3 residues: CASRPQTVTKNIQYF. The CDR3 DNA is TGTGCCAGCAGGCCTCAGACAGTAACCAAAAACATTCAGTACTTC.

This clone was observed at least ten times. This chain links TRBV5-1 with TRBJ2-3; 8 bases match TRBD2. Germline V lookup: CDR1 SGHRS, CDR2 YFSETQ. The J segment lost 1 base and the V segment lost 3 bases, leaving 7 bases of the junction unmatched. The CDR3 is 16 amino acids. CDR3 amino acids: CASSSPSGGRTDTQYF. Written as DNA, the CDR3 is TGCGCCAGCAGCTCCCCCTCGGGAGGGCGCACAGATACGCAGTATTTT.

This clone was detected many times. The chain joins TRBV5-1 to TRBJ2-1; D might be TRBD1 (5 bases). There are 16 residues in the CDR3. Germline V gives CDR1 SGHRS, CDR2 YFSETQ. V shed 4 bases and J shed 6 bases, with 20 bases lying between them. The CDR3: CASSEEGRAWVNEQFF. The CDR3 region has the DNA TGCGCCAGCAGCGAGGAAGGCAGGGCCTGGGTCAATGAGCAGTTCTTC.

This clone was recorded a few times. J is TRBJ2-3 and V is TRBV5-4, with 7 bases lining up with TRBD2. Per the germline V gene, CDR1 is SGHNT and CDR2 is YYREEE (reference sequence). With V trimmed by 5 bases and J by 2 bases, 11 bases remained unmatched. There are 16 residues in the CDR3. CDR3 in amino acids: CASSLTLGGTTDTQYF. CDR3 sequence (DNA): TGTGCCAGCAGTCTGACCCTGGGAGGGACCACAGATACGCAGTATTTT.

The V and J genes are TRBV7-9 and TRBJ1-2; a weak D match, TRBD1 (5 bases). The CDR3 loop spans 13 amino acids. V lost 0 bases and J 8 bases, leaving 10 bases between the germline ends. Germline CDR1 is SEHNR and CDR2 is FQNEAQ (reference sequence). Here the CDR3 reads CASSLAQGVGYTF. The CDR3 DNA follows: TGTGCCAGCAGCTTAGCGCAAGGGGTCGGCTACACCTTC. Filled out from reference TRBV7-9 and TRBJ1-2, the complete variable domain reads DTGVSQNPRHKITKRGQNVTFRCDPISEHNRLYWYRQTLGQGPEFLTYFQNEAQLEKSRLLSDRFSAERPKGSFSTLEIQRTEQGDSAMYLCASSLAQGVGYTFGSGTRLTVV.

About this clone: The same CDR3 also results from other DNA sequences found in this sample. The rearrangement uses TRBV29-1 and TRBJ2-3; a weak D match, TRBD2 (7 bases). The germline V gene has CDR1 SQVTM and CDR2 ANQGSEA. CDR3 length: 13 amino acids. V lost 7 bases, J lost 0 bases, and 11 bases lay in between. This chain's CDR3 is CSGKGGSTDTQYF. Written as DNA, the CDR3 is TGCAGCGGAAAGGGGGGGAGCACAGATACGCAGTATTTT.

V gene TRBV27 combines with J gene TRBJ2-7, with D maybe TRBD1 (6 bases). The CDR3 length is 14 residues. Germline values: CDR1 MNHEY, CDR2 SMNVEV (reference sequence). V lost 6 bases and J lost 5, with 17 bases in between. DNA for the CDR3: TGTGCCAGCAGGAACTCGAAGGGGGTCCACGAGCAGTACTTC. The encoded protein is CASRNSKGVHEQYF.

This clone was seen only a few times. The J gene is TRBJ1-2, the V gene TRBV7-8; D is ambiguous. V dropped 1 base and J dropped 2 bases, with 8 bases sitting between them. The CDR3 is 14 residues long. Germline V gene data show CDR1 as SGHVS and CDR2 as FQNEAQ. CDR3 bases: TGTGCCAGCAGCTTAGGCAGAGGGAACTATGGCTACACCTTC. It is translated as CASSLGRGNYGYTF.

This clone has a handful of counts. The rearrangement uses TRBV28 and TRBJ1-6; D not certain. V shed 5 bases and J shed 0 bases, with 8 bases lying between them. Germline values: CDR1 MDHEN, CDR2 SYDVKM. This CDR3 has 15 amino acids. The CDR3 protein is CASSEGSSYNSPLHF. CDR3 DNA sequence: TGTGCCAGCAGTGAAGGGAGCTCCTATAATTCACCCCTCCACTTT. The entire variable domain, with the rest obtained from reference TRBV28 and TRBJ1-6, is as follows: DVKVTQSSRYLVKRTGEKVFLECVQDMDHENMFWYRQDPGLGLRLIYFSYDVKMKEKGDIPEGYSVSREKKERFSLILESASTNQTSMYLCASSEGSSYNSPLHFGNGTRLTVT.

For the CDR3, the DNA is TGTGCCAGTAGCTCTCGGGGGGCGCAAGCTAATGAAAAACTGTTTTTT. Amino acid sequence: CASSSRGAQANEKLFF. V and J are TRBV28 and TRBJ1-4; tentative D call: TRBD1 (6 bases). Trimming removed 9 bases from V and 3 bases from J, with 20 bases in between. The CDR3 totals 16 residues. Germline V gene lookup returns CDR1 MDHEN and CDR2 SYDVKM.

This clone was recorded many times. This chain connects TRBV7-2 to TRBJ2-6; tentatively, D is TRBD2 (6 bases). The germline V gene has CDR1 SGHTA and CDR2 FQGNSA. V lost 3 bases and J 1 base, leaving 7 bases between the germline ends. There are 15 residues in the CDR3. CDR3 loop: CASSFAGSGANVLTF. In DNA, the CDR3 is TGTGCCAGCAGCTTTGCGGGATCTGGGGCCAACGTCCTGACTTTC.

This clone was seen more than once but under ten times. Germline is not matched at one junction end, which may reflect a read error. This chain links TRBV6-1 with TRBJ1-4; D is unresolved. The CDR3 extends over 13 amino acids. Germline V gives CDR1 MNHNS, CDR2 SASEGT. Here the CDR3 reads CATSRVTNEKLFF. In DNA form, the CDR3 reads TGTGCCACCAGTCGGGTGACTAATGAAAAACTGTTTTTT.

This clone was counted between two and nine times. The chain carries TRBV9 and TRBJ2-1, with 7 nucleotides matching TRBD2. Germline V CDR1 and CDR2: SGDLS, YYNGEE. The CDR3 sequence is 19 residues long. With V trimmed by 2 bases and J by 7 bases, 21 bases remained unmatched. CDR3 in DNA: TGTGCCAGCAGCGTCAGCGGGAACCACCCCCAACAAGTAATTAATGAGCAGTTCTTC. Translation: CASSVSGNHPQQVINEQFF.

Ten or more counts support this clone. The genes are TRBV7-9 and TRBJ2-7; D possibly corresponds to TRBD2 (5 bases). The CDR3 has 13 residues. Deletions cut 6 bases from V and 1 base from J, with 10 bases between. CDR1 SEHNR and CDR2 FQNEAQ come from the germline V gene (reference sequence). The CDR3 loop is CASRTGESYEQYF. In nucleotides, the CDR3 is TGTGCCAGCAGAACCGGGGAGTCCTACGAGCAGTACTTC.